The 31 T cell receptor beta chains reported below all come from one sample, sequenced in a study. MiXCR was run by TCRdb on the 5' RACE reads, yielding one entry per CDR3 protein. The sample lists tens of thousands of distinct CDR3 sequences; approximately 17% were seen once. Source material: naive CD4+ T cells sorted from blood. The subset was: naive CD4+ T cells, CD4+CD45RA+CD25-. The source is a female donor with breast cancer.

This clonotype was found many times. This rearrangement joins TRBV2 to TRBJ1-1; 11 bases fit TRBD1. Unmatched junction bases numbered 3, after V lost 2 bases and J lost 4 bases. The CDR3 has 15 residues. The V gene's germline CDR1 is SNHLY and CDR2 FYNNEI. The CDR3 protein is CASSELGQGGTEAFF. As DNA, the CDR3 is TGTGCCAGCAGTGAACTGGGACAGGGGGGCACTGAAGCTTTCTTT.

Worth noting for this clonotype: A much larger clone lies a single base off, so this may be a read error. The conserved phenylalanine or tryptophan is not found at the CDR3 terminus, so this likely reflects a read error. The CDR3: CSARGVAGNEQFI. CDR3 coding DNA: TGCAGTGCTAGAGGCGTGGCGGGCAATGAGCAGTTCATC. This sequence joins TRBV20-1 and TRBJ2-1; D may be TRBD2 (5 bases). The CDR3 contains 13 residues. Germline V gives CDR1 DFQATT, CDR2 SNEGSKA (reference sequence). V shed 1 base and J shed 6 bases, with 10 bases lying between them.

In its sample, this clonotype was seen a few times. The genes are TRBV6-5 and TRBJ1-2, with D possibly TRBD1 on 5 matching bases. Germline CDR1 reads MNHEY; CDR2 reads SVGAGI. With 6 bases removed from V and 6 bases from J, the gap between germline ends came to 11 bases. The CDR3 extends over 12 amino acids. CDR3 protein: CASSGWGDGYTF. The CDR3 nucleotides read TGTGCCAGCAGCGGATGGGGGGATGGCTACACCTTC.

In this sample, this clonotype turned up a few times. The chain combines TRBV6-5 with TRBJ1-3, with D unresolved. Germline-derived CDR1 and CDR2 are MNHEY and SVGAGI. This CDR3 comprises 14 residues. The ends were cut back, 4 bases at V and 0 bases at J, with 7 bases in the middle. This CDR3 is CASSSTASGNTIYF. The DNA for the CDR3 is TGTGCCAGCAGTTCGACGGCCTCTGGAAACACCATATATTTT.

The CDR3: CASSRAEKYYGYTF. Written as DNA, the CDR3 is TGCGCCAGCAGCCGGGCTGAAAAGTACTATGGCTACACCTTC. This chain links TRBV4-1 with TRBJ1-2, with unresolved D. The germline V and J ends were trimmed by 4 bases and 3 bases, with 12 bases remaining between them. CDR3 size: 14 residues. Germline V lookup: CDR1 MGHRA, CDR2 YSYEKL.

The chain carries TRBV7-2 and TRBJ2-3; 7 bases are a match to TRBD2. Per the germline V gene, CDR1 is SGHTA and CDR2 is FQGNSA. The CDR3 runs to 16 residues. V shed 5 bases and J 1 base; nucleotides not matched to a gene: 9. The CDR3 nucleotides read TGTGCCAGCAGCACAAGGGGTGCGGGAGGCACAGATACGCAGTATTTT. Translating it yields CASSTRGAGGTDTQYF.

Only a few counts were recorded for this clonotype. The genes are TRBV4-1 and TRBJ1-5; D unresolved. The V end was cut by 1 base, the J end by 0 bases, with 4 bases between. This CDR3 contains 14 residues. From germline, CDR1 is MGHRA and CDR2 YSYEKL. DNA for the CDR3: TGCGCCAGCAGCCAAGCGGGTAGCAATCAGCCCCAGCATTTT. Residues: CASSQAGSNQPQHF.

This clonotype was recorded a few times. The rearrangement uses TRBV6-1 and TRBJ1-6, with 8 nucleotides matching TRBD1. V lost 4 bases and J lost 7; bases outside the gene matches: 6. The CDR3 has 15 residues. CDR1 is MNHNS, CDR2 SASEGT, per germline. The CDR3 protein is CASSGSGGANSPLHF. Written as DNA, the CDR3 is TGTGCCAGCAGTGGATCAGGGGGCGCGAATTCACCCCTCCACTTT.

This clonotype was seen ten or more times. Here the CDR3 DNA reads TGTGCCAGCAGCTCACTAGCGGGGAGCTCCTACAATGAGCAGTTCTTC. This gives the protein CASSSLAGSSYNEQFF. The chain links TRBV7-9 to TRBJ2-1; 10 nucleotides line up with TRBD2. The germline gives CDR1 SEHNR, CDR2 FQNEAQ (reference sequence). The CDR3 covers 16 residues. V was clipped by 4 bases and J by 0 bases; unmatched bases: 3.

This clonotype was seen only a few times. The chain has TRBV6-1 and TRBJ1-1, with a tentative D call TRBD1 (5 bases). This CDR3 has 13 residues. Trimming took 4 bases from V and 4 from J, leaving 10 bases between them. Germline loops: CDR1 MNHNS, CDR2 SASEGT. The CDR3, as DNA: TGTGCCAGCAGTGCTGCGCAGGGCACTGAAGCTTTCTTT. It specifies CASSAAQGTEAFF.

The gene calls are TRBV5-1 and TRBJ2-7, with 9 bases lining up with TRBD1. The CDR3 is 16 amino acids. The V segment lost 4 bases and the J segment 6 bases; nucleotides outside the gene matches: 14. Germline CDR1 is SGHRS and CDR2 is YFSETQ. Written as DNA, the CDR3 is TGCGCCAGCAGCGGGGTGGTACAGGGGGCGCGGTCCGAGCAGTACTTC. Translated: CASSGVVQGARSEQYF.

This clonotype was observed a handful of times. The germline gene is not matched at one end of the junction; a read error may be the cause. This chain joins TRBV6-1 and TRBJ2-1; no clear D. CDR1 and CDR2 from the germline V gene are MNHNS and SASEGT. This CDR3 contains 15 residues. Written as DNA, the CDR3 is TGTGCCAGCAGCGAAGCGCCCAATACCTTTAATGAGCAGTTCTTC. Translated, it gives CASSEAPNTFNEQFF.

The chain uses TRBV4-1 and TRBJ1-1, with TRBD1 matching over 8 bases. The trim removed 5 bases at V and 0 bases at J, leaving 11 bases unmatched. Germline V gives CDR1 MGHRA, CDR2 YSYEKL. The CDR3 extends over 17 amino acids. The CDR3 sequence: CASSKADREGMNTEAFF. The CDR3, as DNA: TGCGCCAGCAGCAAGGCGGACAGGGAAGGTATGAACACTGAAGCTTTCTTT.

The table lists this clonotype with many counts. V and J are TRBV28 and TRBJ2-7; weak D call: TRBD2 (6 bases). V shed 5 bases and J shed 5 bases, with 10 bases lying between them. From germline, CDR1 is MDHEN and CDR2 SYDVKM. The CDR3 length is 12 residues. CDR3 sequence reads: CASSPRTNEQYF. DNA for the CDR3: TGTGCCAGCAGTCCCAGGACTAACGAGCAGTACTTC.

The table lists this clonotype with a few counts. This rearrangement joins TRBV7-9 to TRBJ1-1, with TRBD1 identical over 8 bases. In germline, CDR1 is SEHNR, CDR2 FQNEAQ (reference sequence). V gave up 1 base and J gave up 3 bases; unmatched junction bases: 16. The CDR3 has 19 residues. The CDR3 DNA sequence: TGTGCCAGCAGCTTAGTCGTCCCACGGACAGGGTTATTTCACACTGAAGCTTTCTTT. It codes for CASSLVVPRTGLFHTEAFF. Full variable domain (rest looked up from reference TRBV7-9 and TRBJ1-1): DTGVSQNPRHKITKRGQNVTFRCDPISEHNRLYWYRQTLGQGPEFLTYFQNEAQLEKSRLLSDRFSAERPKGSFSTLEIQRTEQGDSAMYLCASSLVVPRTGLFHTEAFFGQGTRLTVV.

The V gene is TRBV6-2 or TRBV6-3, the J gene TRBJ2-7; 7 positions agree with TRBD2. The length of the CDR3 is 16 residues. V gave up 6 bases and J gave up 3 bases; unmatched junction bases: 14. Per germline, CDR1 MNHEY and CDR2 SVGEGT. In DNA, the CDR3 is TGTGCCAGCAGAAAGGCCCGGCTAGCGGCATACTACGAGCAGTACTTC. Amino acids: CASRKARLAAYYEQYF.

This chain connects TRBV9 to TRBJ2-2; D gene ambiguous. Germline assignment: CDR1 SGDLS and CDR2 YYNGEE. The length of the CDR3 is 14 residues. Trimming removed 0 bases from V and 7 bases from J, with 10 bases in between. The CDR3 sequence: CASSVEGQVGELFF. The CDR3 nucleotides read TGTGCCAGCAGCGTAGAAGGCCAGGTCGGGGAGCTGTTTTTT.

This clonotype appeared many times. The chain links TRBV5-5 to TRBJ2-1; 10 nucleotides line up with TRBD2. The CDR3 loop spans 15 amino acids. CDR1 is SGHKS, CDR2 YYEKEE, per germline (reference sequence). V shed 0 bases, J shed 4 bases, and the junction held 1 base outside the gene matches. The CDR3 coding sequence is TGTGCCAGCAGCTTGGAGCGGGAGGGTTACAATGAGCAGTTCTTC. This encodes CASSLEREGYNEQFF.

The CDR3 nucleotides read TGCAGTACACTCGAGGGGCGGGGGGATTCACCCCTCCACTTT. This gives the protein CSTLEGRGDSPLHF. The chain is built from TRBV20-1 and TRBJ1-6; a weak D match, TRBD1 (5 bases). There are 14 residues in the CDR3. Germline V gene lookup returns CDR1 DFQATT and CDR2 SNEGSKA (reference sequence). The V and J ends lost 8 bases and 8 bases respectively, with 19 bases between them.

Only a few counts were recorded for this clonotype. The V gene is TRBV7-9, the J gene TRBJ2-5, with D unclear. Germline CDR1 and CDR2: SEHNR and FQNEAQ (reference sequence). Trimming left V 5 bases short and J 2 bases short, with 15 bases between. The CDR3 runs 15 residues. CDR3 coding DNA: TGTGCCAGCAGCCTGGATCCAACAGCGCAAGAGACCCAGTACTTC. Its protein is CASSLDPTAQETQYF.

This clonotype was counted only a few times. The gene calls are TRBV5-1 and TRBJ2-5, with TRBD1 matching 10 bases. Germline CDR1 and CDR2: SGHRS and YFSETQ. The CDR3 runs to 14 residues. Trimming cost V 4 bases and J 4 bases; bases outside gene matches: 4. DNA for the CDR3: TGCGCCAGCAGCGTTGGACAGGGGGTAGAGACCCAGTACTTC. Encoded protein: CASSVGQGVETQYF.

This clonotype was detected only a few times. The chain uses TRBV4-2 and TRBJ2-1; TRBD2 agrees at 13 bases. With V trimmed by 0 bases and J by 6 bases, 2 bases remained unmatched. CDR3 length: 16 amino acids. Per germline, CDR1 LGHNA and CDR2 YNFKEQ. The CDR3 region is CASSQDRTSGSNEQFF. Written as DNA, the CDR3 is TGTGCCAGCAGCCAAGATCGGACTAGCGGGAGCAATGAGCAGTTCTTC.

The V gene is TRBV7-2, the J gene TRBJ1-2; no definite D call. The CDR3 has 12 residues. The germline V gene has CDR1 SGHTA and CDR2 FQGNSA. Trimming shortened V by 4 bases and J by 5 bases, and 8 bases separated the two germline ends. The CDR3 loop is CASSSSTYGYTF. The CDR3 DNA reads TGTGCCAGCAGCTCCAGTACTTATGGCTACACCTTC.

This clonotype came up a few times. The rearrangement joins TRBV6-5 to TRBJ2-3, with TRBD1 matching 9 bases. This CDR3 contains 15 residues. The V gene end was trimmed by 0 bases and the J gene end by 3 bases; junction bases not matched to a gene: 1. The germline CDR1 and CDR2 sequences are MNHEY and SVGAGI. The CDR3 is CASSYSGTGTDTQYF. The DNA for the CDR3 is TGTGCCAGCAGTTACTCAGGGACAGGGACAGATACGCAGTATTTT.

This clonotype was counted many times. The rearrangement joins TRBV20-1 to TRBJ2-2; a weak D match, TRBD1 (6 bases). V was cut by 3 bases and J by 4 bases, with 15 bases left in between. Germline assignment: CDR1 DFQATT and CDR2 SNEGSKA (reference sequence). The CDR3 spans 15 residues. In DNA form, the CDR3 reads TGCAGTGCTAGTTTGGGGGCTTGGACCACCGGGGAGCTGTTTTTT. Translating gives CSASLGAWTTGELFF.

The chain has TRBV5-1 and TRBJ2-3; TRBD2 aligns across 9 bases. The CDR3 is 16 amino acids. V gave up 5 bases and J gave up 2 bases; unmatched junction bases: 9. The V gene's germline CDR1 is SGHRS and CDR2 YFSETQ. The CDR3 nucleotides read TGCGCCAGCAGACCCATTAGCGGGAGCAACACAGATACGCAGTATTTT. Protein product: CASRPISGSNTDTQYF. Looking up the rest from reference TRBV5-1 and TRBJ2-3 gives the full variable domain: KAGVTQTPRYLIKTRGQQVTLSCSPISGHRSVSWYQQTPGQGLQFLFEYFSETQRNKGNFPGRFSGRQFSNSRSEMNVSTLELGDSALYLCASRPISGSNTDTQYFGPGTRLTVL.

On this clonotype itself: One end of the junction is discordant with germline, which a read error may explain. The chain employs TRBV29-1 and TRBJ1-2, with D perhaps matching TRBD1 (5 bases). Germline V gene data show CDR1 as SQVTM and CDR2 as ANQGSEA. The CDR3 is made up of 14 amino acids. CDR3 sequence (DNA): TGCAGCGTTGCCGCCCGGGGAGGGACGAGTGGCCACACCTTC. This codes for CSVAARGGTSGHTF.

In this sample, this clonotype turned up a few times. The chain links TRBV5-1 to TRBJ1-2; 10 bases line up with TRBD1. CDR3 length equals 14 residues. V trimming: 6 bases; J trimming: 2 bases; junction bases outside the gene matches: 4. Germline V lookup: CDR1 SGHRS, CDR2 YFSETQ. The CDR3 DNA is TGCGCCAGCACCCAGGACAGGGGGAACTATGGCTACACCTTC. Encoded protein: CASTQDRGNYGYTF.

This clonotype has a count of ten or more. This chain links TRBV7-8 with TRBJ2-7; TRBD2 matches 10 bases. Germline CDR1 is SGHVS and CDR2 is FQNEAQ. The V gene end was trimmed by 5 bases and the J gene end by 6 bases; junction bases not matched to a gene: 7. This CDR3 is built from 14 residues. The CDR3 region has the DNA TGTGCCAGCAGCCGACTAGCGGGTCCCCTCGAGCAGTACTTC. Translating it yields CASSRLAGPLEQYF.

This clonotype has only a few counts. The chain carries TRBV6-5 and TRBJ1-5; TRBD1 is a possible D gene (5 bases). Germline V gene data show CDR1 as MNHEY and CDR2 as SVGAGI. With 2 bases removed from V and 3 bases from J, the gap between germline ends came to 8 bases. The CDR3 is 14 amino acids. The CDR3 DNA is TGTGCCAGCAGTTACGGGGCAACCAATCAGCCCCAGCATTTT. This translates into CASSYGATNQPQHF.

The table lists this clonotype with many counts. The V gene is TRBV4-3, the J gene TRBJ2-5; D may be TRBD1 (5 bases). CDR3 size: 15 residues. CDR1 and CDR2 from the germline V gene are LGHNA and YSLEER. V was pared by 0 bases and J by 5 bases, with 13 bases between. The CDR3, as DNA: TGCGCCAGCAGCCAAGATAGGGGCAGGTGGGAGACCCAGTACTTC. Its translation: CASSQDRGRWETQYF.